This TCR beta chain is drawn from a study of CD8 T cells in ankylosing spondylitis. Quantitative 5'-RACE with molecular barcodes produced the TCR beta libraries. TCRdb used MiXCR to reprocess the 5' RACE reads, holding one entry per CDR3 protein. The profile shows nearly 250,000 distinct CDR3 sequences, roughly 32% of them singletons. The germline CDR1 and CDR2 sequences are SQVTM and ANQGSEA. The CDR3 sequence is 15 residues long. The V gene end was trimmed by 5 bases and the J gene end by 7 bases; junction bases not matched to a gene: 14. General observations from the study: The study identified a TCR beta motif of under ten highly homologous variants that appeared characteristic of ankylosing spondylitis blood. Peripheral blood samples showed relatively rare disease-linked clones, and these clones were CD8+.

Details on this clonotype: Its specificity is not known.

The chain joins TRBV29-1 to TRBJ2-1; the match to TRBD2 covers 7 bases. The sequence came from a male donor with ankylosing spondylitis or in good health (not recorded which). Sequencing was done on a sample of blood, either unsorted or a sorted T cell fraction (not recorded which). The chain's CDR3 is CSVRTLALGGNEQFF. CDR3 bases: TGCAGCGTTCGTACACTAGCCCTGGGGGGGAATGAGCAGTTCTTC.